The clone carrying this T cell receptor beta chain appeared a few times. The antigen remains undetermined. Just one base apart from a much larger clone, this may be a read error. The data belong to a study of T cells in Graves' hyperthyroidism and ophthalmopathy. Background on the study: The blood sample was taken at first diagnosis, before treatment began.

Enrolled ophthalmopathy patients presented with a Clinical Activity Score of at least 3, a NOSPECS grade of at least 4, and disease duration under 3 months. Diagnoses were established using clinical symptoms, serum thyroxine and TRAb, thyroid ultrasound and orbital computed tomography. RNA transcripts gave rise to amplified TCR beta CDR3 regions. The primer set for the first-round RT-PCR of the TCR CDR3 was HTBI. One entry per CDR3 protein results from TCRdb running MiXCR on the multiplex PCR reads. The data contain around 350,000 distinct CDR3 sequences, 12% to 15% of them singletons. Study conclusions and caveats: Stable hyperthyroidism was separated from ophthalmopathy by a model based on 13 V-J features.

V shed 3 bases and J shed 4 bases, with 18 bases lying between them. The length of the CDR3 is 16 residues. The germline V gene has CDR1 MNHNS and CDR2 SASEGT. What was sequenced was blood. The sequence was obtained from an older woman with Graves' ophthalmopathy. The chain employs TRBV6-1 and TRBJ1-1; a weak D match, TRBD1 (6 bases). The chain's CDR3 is CASSERPGGPSTEAFF. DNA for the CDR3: TGTGCCAGCAGTGAGCGCCCGGGGGGCCCGAGCACTGAAGCTTTCTTT.